This is a list of T cell receptor beta chains from one sample in a study of T cells in Graves' hyperthyroidism and ophthalmopathy. TCRdb reprocessed the multiplex PCR reads via MiXCR and lists one record per CDR3 protein. This sample yields approximately 500,000 distinct CDR3 sequences, of which around 45% are seen a single time; around 7.7% belongs to the top ten. The sequencing sample was made of peripheral blood or thyroid tissue (not recorded which). Receptor source: a woman between 18 and 29 years old with Graves' hyperthyroidism. The CDR3 runs from the conserved cysteine through the conserved F or W. A D gene is named only where the DNA matches it firmly. Not all rows give a size; the values are once, few, many and, for expanded clones, a class.

J | D | size | V | CDR3 | DNA
TRBJ1-5 | - | - | TRBV27 | CASSPTAQPQHF | TGTGCCAGCAGCCCCACCGCCCAGCCCCAGCATTTT
TRBJ1-2 | - | many | TRBV12-3/TRBV12-4 | CASSLHKDGGYTF | TGTGCCAGCAGTCTGCACAAAGATGGTGGCTACACCTTC
TRBJ1-1 | - | many | TRBV5-5 | CASTRIPRENTEAFF | TGTGCCAGCACCCGAATCCCACGGGAGAACACTGAAGCTTTCTTT
TRBJ1-5 | - | many | TRBV19 | CASRKRSKAQHF | TGTGCCAGTCGCAAACGGTCCAAGGCCCAGCATTTT
TRBJ2-7 | - | many | TRBV7-9 | CASSLIGYEQYF | TGTGCCAGCAGCTTAATCGGGTACGAGCAGTACTTC
TRBJ2-5 | - | - | TRBV24-1 | CATSGVREETQYF | TGTGCCACCAGTGGTGTCCGGGAAGAGACCCAGTACTTC
TRBJ1-2 | - | many | TRBV6-1 | CASSEGQGYGYTF | TGTGCCAGCAGTGAAGGTCAGGGGTATGGCTACACCTTC
TRBJ2-2 | - | few | TRBV24-1 | CATAQGRELFF | TGTGCCACTGCTCAGGGAAGGGAGCTGTTTTTT
TRBJ2-3 | - | - | TRBV7-6 | CASSLEAQETDTQYF | TGTGCCAGCAGCTTAGAAGCGCAAGAGACAGATACGCAGTATTTT
TRBJ2-7 | TRBD2 | - | TRBV19 | CASTGTSGGSYEQYF | TGTGCCAGTACCGGGACTAGCGGGGGGTCCTACGAGCAGTACTTC
TRBJ2-2 | - | many | TRBV20-1 | CSASRQITGELFF | TGCAGTGCATCACGACAGATCACCGGGGAGCTGTTTTTT
TRBJ1-5 | TRBD1 | many | TRBV29-1 | CSARQGTNQPQHF | TGCAGCGCTAGACAGGGGACGAATCAGCCCCAGCATTTT
TRBJ2-7 | - | many | TRBV2 | CASSGSARDDYEQYF | TGTGCCAGCAGTGGATCAGCCAGGGATGATTACGAGCAGTACTTC
TRBJ1-1 | - | many | TRBV20-1 | CSARASVIHTEAFF | TGCAGTGCTAGAGCGTCGGTAATTCACACTGAAGCTTTCTTT
TRBJ1-6 | TRBD1 | many | TRBV20-1 | CSARQPGQGVLRNSYNSPLHF | TGCAGTGCTAGGCAACCGGGACAGGGGGTCTTGCGGAACTCCTATAATTCACCCCTCCACTTT
TRBJ2-5 | TRBD1 | - | TRBV29-1 | CSARQGAQETQYF | TGCAGCGCTAGACAGGGGGCCCAAGAGACCCAGTACTTC